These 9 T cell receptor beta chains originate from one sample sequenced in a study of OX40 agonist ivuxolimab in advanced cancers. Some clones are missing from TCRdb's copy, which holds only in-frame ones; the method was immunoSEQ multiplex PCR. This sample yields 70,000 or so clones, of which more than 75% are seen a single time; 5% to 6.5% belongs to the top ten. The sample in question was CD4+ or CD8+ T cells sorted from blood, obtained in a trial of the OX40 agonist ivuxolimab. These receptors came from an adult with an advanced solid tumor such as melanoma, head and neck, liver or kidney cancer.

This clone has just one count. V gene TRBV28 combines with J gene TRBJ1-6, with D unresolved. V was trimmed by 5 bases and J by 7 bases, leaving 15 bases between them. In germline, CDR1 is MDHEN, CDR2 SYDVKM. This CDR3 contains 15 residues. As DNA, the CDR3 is TGTGCCAGCAGTCTATTATGGTCAGAAAATTCACCCCTCCACTTT. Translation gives CASSLLWSENSPLHF.

The CDR3 DNA is TGTGCCAGCACCCTGACAGGGGACGAGCAGTACTTC. Its protein product is CASTLTGDEQYF. The chain links TRBV6-5 to TRBJ2-7; 8 bases match TRBD1. The CDR3 is 12 amino acids. Losses at the gene ends were 7 bases for V and 5 bases for J; bases not matched to a gene: 4. CDR1 MNHEY and CDR2 SVGAGI come from the germline V gene.

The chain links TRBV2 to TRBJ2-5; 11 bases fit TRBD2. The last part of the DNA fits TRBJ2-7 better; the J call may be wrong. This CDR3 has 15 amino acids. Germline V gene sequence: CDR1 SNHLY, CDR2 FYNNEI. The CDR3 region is CASRLAGGSLHEQYF. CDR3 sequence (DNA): TGTGCCAGCAGGCTAGCGGGGGGAAGTCTCCACGAGCAGTACTTC.

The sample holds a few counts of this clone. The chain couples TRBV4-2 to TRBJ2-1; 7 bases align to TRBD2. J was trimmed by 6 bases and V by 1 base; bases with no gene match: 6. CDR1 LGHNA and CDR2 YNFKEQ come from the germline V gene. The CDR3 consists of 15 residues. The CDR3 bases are TGTGCCAGCAGCCAAGGCGGGAGTGGGGCCAATGAGCAGTTCTTC. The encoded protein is CASSQGGSGANEQFF.

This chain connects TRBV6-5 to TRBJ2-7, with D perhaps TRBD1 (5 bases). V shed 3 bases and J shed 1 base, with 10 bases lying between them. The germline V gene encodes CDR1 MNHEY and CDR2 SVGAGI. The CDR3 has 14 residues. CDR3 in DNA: TGTGCCAGCAGTTATGCCAGGGTGTCCTACGAGCAGTACTTC. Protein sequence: CASSYARVSYEQYF.

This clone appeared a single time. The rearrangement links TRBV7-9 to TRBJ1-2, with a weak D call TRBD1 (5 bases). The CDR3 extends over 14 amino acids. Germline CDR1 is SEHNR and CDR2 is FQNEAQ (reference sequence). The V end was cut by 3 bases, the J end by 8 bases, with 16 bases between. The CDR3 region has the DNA TGTGCCAGCAGCTTGAGGGACGGCAAGATCGGCTACACCTTC. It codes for CASSLRDGKIGYTF.

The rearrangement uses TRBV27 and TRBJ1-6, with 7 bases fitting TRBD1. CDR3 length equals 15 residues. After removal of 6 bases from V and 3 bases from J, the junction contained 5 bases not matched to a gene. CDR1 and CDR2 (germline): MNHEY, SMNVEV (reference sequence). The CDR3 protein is CASRPRDSYNSPLHF. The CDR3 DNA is TGTGCCAGCAGACCTCGGGACAGCTATAATTCACCCCTCCACTTT.

The DNA for the CDR3 is TGTGCCAGCAGCTTGGGGCAGGGGAGTATTGACATTCAGTACTTC. It yields the protein CASSLGQGSIDIQYF. The genes are TRBV5-4 and TRBJ2-4, with a tentative D call TRBD1 (6 bases). V gave up 0 bases and J gave up 8 bases, with 15 bases separating them. From germline, CDR1 is SGHNT and CDR2 YYREEE (reference sequence). This CDR3 is built from 15 residues.

CDR3 region: CASSLTGGGGYTF. The DNA for the CDR3 is TGTGCCAGCAGCCTTACAGGGGGCGGTGGCTACACCTTC. This chain uses TRBV7-2 with TRBJ1-2; 9 nucleotides align to TRBD1. With V trimmed by 5 bases and J by 7 bases, 5 bases remained unmatched. There are 13 residues in the CDR3. The V gene's germline CDR1 is SGHTA and CDR2 FQGNSA.